Below are 24 T cell receptor beta chains sequenced from a single sample in a study of CD8 T cells in ankylosing spondylitis. TCRdb reprocessed the 5' RACE reads via MiXCR and lists one record per CDR3 protein. The sample contains some 300,000 distinct CDR3 sequences, 20% to 25% of which appear only once. Sequencing input: blood, either unsorted or a sorted T cell fraction (not recorded which). The receptors stem from a female donor with ankylosing spondylitis or in good health (not recorded which).

This clonotype was seen many times. This chain connects TRBV29-1 to TRBJ2-1; tentative D call: TRBD2 (6 bases). The CDR3 loop spans 16 amino acids. The germline V and J ends were trimmed by 4 bases and 8 bases, with 24 bases remaining between them. Germline V gives CDR1 SQVTM, CDR2 ANQGSEA. The chain's CDR3 is CSVVSLANLVGYEQFF. In nucleotides, the CDR3 is TGCAGCGTTGTGTCGCTAGCGAATCTCGTTGGGTATGAGCAGTTCTTC.

A few counts support this clonotype. The chain uses TRBV7-2 and TRBJ2-7; D not resolved. The CDR3 has 12 amino acids. The V gene lost 5 bases and the J gene lost 6 bases, with 11 bases spanning the gap. CDR1 is SGHTA, CDR2 FQGNSA, per germline. CDR3 sequence (DNA): TGTGCCAGCAGCACCTACAAGGGCGAGCAGTACTTC. This gives the protein CASSTYKGEQYF.

V is TRBV20-1 and J is TRBJ2-2; D is uncertain. Trimming cost V 5 bases and J 2 bases, with 12 bases left between them. The CDR3 is 14 residues long. Looked up from germline, CDR1 is DFQATT and CDR2 is SNEGSKA (reference sequence). The CDR3 coding sequence is TGCAGTGCTCGACCGGGCCTCAACACCGGGGAGCTGTTTTTT. This translates into CSARPGLNTGELFF.

This chain joins TRBV15 and TRBJ1-6; no definite D call. Germline CDR1 LNHNV, CDR2 YYDKDF (reference sequence). Trimming removed 0 bases from V and 7 bases from J, with 7 bases in between. The CDR3 runs to 14 residues. The CDR3 DNA reads as TGTGCCACCAGCAGAGATGGAGCCAATTCACCCCTCCACTTT. This sequence encodes CATSRDGANSPLHF.

This clonotype was detected ten times or more. CDR3 sequence (DNA): TGCAGCGTTCCTCCGGGACAGGACACTGAAGCTTTCTTT. Residues: CSVPPGQDTEAFF. This sequence joins TRBV29-1 and TRBJ1-1; TRBD1 agrees at 8 bases. V was clipped by 5 bases and J by 3 bases; unmatched bases: 5. CDR1 is SQVTM, CDR2 ANQGSEA, per germline. The CDR3 runs to 13 residues.

J is TRBJ2-5 and V is TRBV6-1, with 12 bases that match TRBD1. CDR3 length: 17 amino acids. Trimming cost V 7 bases and J 1 base; bases outside gene matches: 10. Germline V gene lookup returns CDR1 MNHNS and CDR2 SASEGT. The CDR3 region is CASTRMGGQGAQETQYF. In DNA, the CDR3 is TGTGCCAGCACCCGAATGGGGGGACAGGGGGCCCAAGAGACCCAGTACTTC.

This clonotype was seen more than once but under ten times. The chain has TRBV12-3 or TRBV12-4 and TRBJ2-7; 8 bases line up with TRBD2. Trimming at V came to 5 bases and at J to 3 bases, leaving 9 bases not matched to a gene. This CDR3 contains 15 residues. CDR3 coding DNA: TGTGCCAGCAGTCGATTAGCGGGAACCTACTACGAGCAGTACTTC. This sequence encodes CASSRLAGTYYEQYF.

This chain's CDR3 is CAISESRSATDTQYF. In DNA, the CDR3 is TGTGCCATCAGTGAGTCTAGGAGCGCGACAGATACGCAGTATTTT. The rearrangement uses TRBV10-3 and TRBJ2-3; D gene uncertain. The V end lost 0 bases, the J end lost 3 bases, and 10 bases lay between the germline ends. This CDR3 region has 15 residues. The germline V gene encodes CDR1 ENHRY and CDR2 SYGVKD.

This chain connects TRBV20-1 to TRBJ2-3; 14 positions agree with TRBD2. Trimming removed 5 bases from V and 5 bases from J; junction bases left unmatched: 6. The CDR3 loop spans 15 amino acids. Germline CDR1 and CDR2: DFQATT and SNEGSKA (reference sequence). CDR3 nucleotide sequence: TGCAGTGCTTCGGGACTAGCGGGAGCCGTAGATACGCAGTATTTT. This sequence encodes CSASGLAGAVDTQYF.

This clonotype was picked up a small number of times. The chain links TRBV4-1 to TRBJ2-1, with D possibly matching TRBD1 (5 bases). Germline lookup yields CDR1 MGHRA and CDR2 YSYEKL. V was cut by 1 base and J by 3 bases, with 13 bases left in between. The CDR3 sequence is 16 residues long. CDR3 protein: CASSQGGQGLYNEQFF. CDR3 coding DNA: TGCGCCAGCAGCCAAGGGGGTCAGGGTCTCTACAATGAGCAGTTCTTC.

This clonotype was observed at least ten times. This chain links TRBV5-1 with TRBJ2-7; the match to TRBD2 covers 10 bases. The germline V gene encodes CDR1 SGHRS and CDR2 YFSETQ. The CDR3 has 14 amino acids. The V segment lost 7 bases and the J segment 4 bases; nucleotides outside the gene matches: 8. The CDR3 coding sequence is TGCGCCAGCCATGAAACTAGCGGGGTTTACGAGCAGTACTTC. This sequence encodes CASHETSGVYEQYF. Full variable domain (remainder filled in from reference TRBV5-1 and TRBJ2-7): KAGVTQTPRYLIKTRGQQVTLSCSPISGHRSVSWYQQTPGQGLQFLFEYFSETQRNKGNFPGRFSGRQFSNSRSEMNVSTLELGDSALYLCASHETSGVYEQYFGPGTRLTVT.

This clonotype appeared many times. The V and J genes are TRBV24-1 and TRBJ2-5; tentatively, D is TRBD2 (6 bases). This CDR3 contains 12 residues. The V gene's germline CDR1 is KGHDR and CDR2 SFDVKD. The V end was cut by 6 bases, the J end by 5 bases, with 9 bases between. The CDR3 bases are TGTGCCACCAGTACGGGAGAGGAGACCCAGTACTTC. Translated: CATSTGEETQYF.

The chain employs TRBV9 and TRBJ2-1; 10 bases match TRBD1. Germline V CDR1 and CDR2: SGDLS, YYNGEE. J lost 3 bases, V lost 3 bases, and 3 bases had no gene match. This CDR3 region has 15 residues. CDR3 DNA: TGTGCCAGCAGCGCGACAGGGGGCAACTACAATGAGCAGTTCTTC. This translates into CASSATGGNYNEQFF.

This chain links TRBV10-3 with TRBJ2-7; a weak D match, TRBD2 (6 bases). Germline lookup yields CDR1 ENHRY and CDR2 SYGVKD. The CDR3 is 12 amino acids. Trimming took off 11 bases at V and 5 bases at J, with 16 bases between the two ends. In DNA form, the CDR3 reads TGTGCCTTCGGCGGCGGGATCAACGAGCAGTACTTC. It is translated as CAFGGGINEQYF.

DNA of the CDR3: TGTGCCAGCACCTTAGGACAAGGTACGCAGTATTTT. Translation gives CASTLGQGTQYF. The chain carries TRBV12-3 or TRBV12-4 and TRBJ2-3; TRBD1 might be the D (5 bases). Deletions cut 7 bases from V and 8 bases from J, with 13 bases between. This CDR3 has 12 residues.

The DNA of the CDR3 is TGCGCCAGCAGCCACTCTCCCTTCCGGGGCCCGGCGGCGCGTGAGCAGTTCTTC. This translates into CASSHSPFRGPAAREQFF. V is TRBV4-1 and J is TRBJ2-1, with D perhaps given as TRBD1 or TRBD2 (5 bases each). The CDR3 runs to 18 residues. The V end was cut by 3 bases, the J end by 9 bases, with 27 bases between. The germline V gene has CDR1 MGHRA and CDR2 YSYEKL.

This clonotype was counted only a few times. V and J are TRBV18 and TRBJ2-1, with a tentative D call TRBD1 (5 bases). V gave up 1 base and J gave up 4 bases, with 17 bases separating them. The CDR3 contains 17 residues. Germline values: CDR1 KGHSH, CDR2 LQKENI. The CDR3 sequence: CASSPRKQAGPYNEQFF. In DNA, the CDR3 is TGTGCCAGCTCACCACGTAAACAGGCAGGTCCATACAATGAGCAGTTCTTC.

A few counts support this clonotype. V is TRBV7-2 and J is TRBJ1-1, with D uncertain. V lost 0 bases and J lost 1, with 9 bases in between. Germline V gene lookup returns CDR1 SGHTA and CDR2 FQGNSA. The CDR3 totals 15 residues. CDR3 sequence: CASSLAQNQNTEAFF. CDR3 coding DNA: TGTGCCAGCAGCTTAGCACAAAACCAGAACACTGAAGCTTTCTTT.

The rearrangement links TRBV20-1 to TRBJ1-2; the D is unclear. V was cut by 7 bases and J by 9 bases, with 15 bases left in between. CDR3 length equals 11 residues. Per the germline V gene, CDR1 is DFQATT and CDR2 is SNEGSKA (reference sequence). In DNA, the CDR3 is TGCAGTGTTAGGACTGGGGAAAGCTACACCTTC. Amino acid sequence: CSVRTGESYTF.

The chain has TRBV5-6 and TRBJ2-7, with 14 bases identical to TRBD2. CDR1 is SGHDT and CDR2 is YYEEEE in the germline V gene. The V and J ends lost 3 bases and 5 bases, in that order; junction bases with no gene match: 4. This CDR3 region has 15 residues. The CDR3 sequence is CASSSGLAGVHEQYF. The DNA of the CDR3 is TGTGCCAGCAGCTCGGGACTAGCGGGAGTACACGAGCAGTACTTC.

The gene calls are TRBV12-3 or TRBV12-4 and TRBJ2-1; 10 nucleotides match TRBD1. Trimming took 6 bases from V and 6 from J; bases not matched to a gene: 8. The CDR3 sequence is 15 residues long. The CDR3 DNA sequence: TGTGCCAGCAGCCCACCGGGACAGGGGCGCAATGAGCAGTTCTTC. Amino acids: CASSPPGQGRNEQFF.

The V call is TRBV28, the J call TRBJ2-7, with D perhaps TRBD1 (6 bases). The germline V gene encodes CDR1 MDHEN and CDR2 SYDVKM. The CDR3 sequence is 17 residues long. Trimming cost V 4 bases and J 4 bases, with 23 bases left between them. Written as DNA, the CDR3 is TGTGCCAGCAGTTCTGGACAGATTGTAATTTTGCGGTACGAGCAGTACTTC. Protein product: CASSSGQIVILRYEQYF.

The V call is TRBV10-3, the J call TRBJ2-1; tentative D call: TRBD1 (6 bases). CDR1 ENHRY and CDR2 SYGVKD come from the germline V gene. The V end lost 7 bases, the J end lost 0 bases, and 19 bases lay between the germline ends. The CDR3 is 17 amino acids. CDR3 sequence reads: CAINATSGVRSYNEQFF. The CDR3 nucleotides are TGTGCCATCAACGCAACCTCAGGGGTCCGCTCCTACAATGAGCAGTTCTTC.

In this sample, this clonotype turned up a few times. The rearrangement uses TRBV11-3 and TRBJ2-2, with TRBD2 as a possible D gene (5 bases). V shed 3 bases and J shed 5 bases, with 10 bases lying between them. The CDR3 sequence is 14 residues long. Per the germline V gene, CDR1 is SGHNT and CDR2 is YENEEA. The CDR3 region has the DNA TGTGCCAGCAGCTTGGCTAGCCGAACCGGGGAGCTGTTTTTT. This translates into CASSLASRTGELFF.